The entry below describes one T cell receptor (beta chain). Profiling relied on immunoSEQ multiplex PCR, and the TCRdb table lists in-frame clones only, not all of them. The data show about 270,000 clones, with 82% seen just once and around 3.2% held by the top ten. V gave up 3 bases and J gave up 4 bases, with 10 bases separating them. Germline assignment: CDR1 SGHVS and CDR2 FQNEAQ. The CDR3 sequence is 14 residues long. The data were taken from a study of blood T cell repertoires in COVID-19. Study overall: PBMCs, B-cell-depleted T cells, or T cells provided the cDNA or gDNA that made up the material.

This TCR came from a woman aged 18-29 years with acute or convalescent COVID-19. Material: peripheral blood. The rearrangement uses TRBV7-8 and TRBJ1-3; D is perhaps TRBD1 (5 bases). CDR3 region: CASSFGREGNTIYF. CDR3 DNA: TGTGCCAGCAGCTTCGGCAGGGAAGGAAACACCATATATTTT.